Below are 5 T cell receptor beta chains sequenced from a single sample in a study of T cells after yellow fever vaccination. TCRdb itself ran the 5' RACE reads through MiXCR, one entry per CDR3 protein. The top ten clones hold roughly a sixth of a sample with a few hundred thousand distinct CDR3 sequences, 18% of them seen once. Sequencing was performed on PBMCs, taken before the yellow fever booster vaccination. These receptors were collected from a man younger than 30 who received the YFV17D yellow fever vaccine.

The chain joins TRBV5-1 to TRBJ2-1; the D gene is possibly TRBD1 (6 bases). CDR3 length equals 15 residues. Germline V lookup: CDR1 SGHRS, CDR2 YFSETQ. V was cut by 5 bases and J by 6 bases, with 18 bases left in between. This CDR3 is CASSFTGTPANEQFF. The CDR3, as DNA: TGCGCCAGCAGTTTCACCGGGACACCAGCCAATGAGCAGTTCTTC.

This clonotype was counted only a few times. CDR3 sequence: CASSQDGQGNTEAFF. In DNA form, the CDR3 reads TGCGCCAGCAGCCAAGACGGACAGGGTAATACTGAAGCTTTCTTT. The V call is TRBV4-3, the J call TRBJ1-1; the match to TRBD1 covers 8 bases. CDR3 size: 15 residues. Trimming cost V 0 bases and J 5 bases; bases outside gene matches: 5. Germline values: CDR1 LGHNA, CDR2 YSLEER.

The rearrangement joins TRBV19 to TRBJ2-7, with D perhaps matching TRBD1 or TRBD2 (5 bases each). CDR1 is LNHDA and CDR2 is SQIVND in the germline V gene (reference sequence). V was cut by 4 bases and J by 12 bases, with 16 bases left in between. This CDR3 is built from 12 residues. CDR3 coding DNA: TGTGCCAGTAGTACACCACGGGGCCCCCGGTACTTC. Translated: CASSTPRGPRYF.

This chain links TRBV7-2 with TRBJ2-1; D gene uncertain. This CDR3 contains 14 residues. V was shortened by 3 bases and J by 8 bases, with 14 bases between the two germline ends. Germline values: CDR1 SGHTA, CDR2 FQGNSA. The CDR3 is CASSLLVRVDEQFF. The CDR3 DNA reads TGTGCCAGCAGCTTGTTAGTTCGCGTAGATGAGCAGTTCTTC.

This clonotype has a handful of counts. The V and J genes are TRBV20-1 and TRBJ2-7; the D is unclear. With 1 base removed from V and 3 bases from J, the gap between germline ends came to 13 bases. Per the germline V gene, CDR1 is DFQATT and CDR2 is SNEGSKA (reference sequence). The CDR3 totals 14 residues. The CDR3 spells CSARGRLLSYEQYF. CDR3 DNA sequence: TGCAGTGCTAGAGGACGTTTACTCAGCTACGAGCAGTACTTC.